A single sample gave rise to the 16 T cell receptor beta chains below, sequenced in a study of sequential checkpoint blockade in melanoma. Treatment here: randomized to nivolumab then ipilimumab (arm A) or the reverse (arm B). Sequencing was performed with immunoSEQ multiplex PCR; in TCRdb, only in-frame clones are kept and a portion is missing. The sample yields roughly 20,000 clones, around 83% seen once. Sequences were derived from CD8+ T cells sorted from blood (inferred from file names), sampled from a patient given nivolumab and ipilimumab in sequence. Receptors originate from a human donor with melanoma.

This chain uses TRBV7-9 with TRBJ1-1; D may be TRBD1 (5 bases). CDR3 length equals 12 residues. Trimming cost V 4 bases and J 6 bases, with 9 bases left between them. The germline CDR1 and CDR2 sequences are SEHNR and FQNEAQ (reference sequence). CDR3 amino acids: CASSWGGAEAFF. The CDR3, as DNA: TGTGCCAGCAGCTGGGGGGGGGCTGAAGCTTTCTTT.

This clone appeared a single time. This rearrangement joins TRBV29-1 to TRBJ2-2, with TRBD2 as a possible D gene (5 bases). This CDR3 has 11 residues. The germline V gene has CDR1 SQVTM and CDR2 ANQGSEA. V shed 8 bases and J shed 7 bases, with 11 bases lying between them. CDR3 coding DNA: TGCAGCTTTGGGAGTGGCGGGGAGCTGTTTTTT. Translation gives CSFGSGGELFF.

CDR3 loop: CASTLTSGRGNEQFF. As DNA, the CDR3 is TGTGCCAGTACCCTGACTAGCGGGAGGGGCAATGAGCAGTTCTTC. The rearrangement uses TRBV19 and TRBJ2-1; 14 bases map to TRBD2. CDR1 and CDR2 from the germline V gene are LNHDA and SQIVND (reference sequence). The V gene end was trimmed by 7 bases and the J gene end by 6 bases; junction bases not matched to a gene: 5. The CDR3 is 15 residues long.

V and J are TRBV9 and TRBJ2-1, with 7 bases matching TRBD2. This CDR3 is built from 15 residues. CDR1 is SGDLS and CDR2 is YYNGEE in the germline V gene. Germline trimming cut 1 base from V and 3 bases from J; bases unmatched to any gene: 4. The CDR3 protein is CASSVSGLDYNEQFF. The CDR3, as DNA: TGTGCCAGCAGCGTAAGCGGACTAGACTACAATGAGCAGTTCTTC.

This clone turned up a few times. The rearrangement joins TRBV5-6 to TRBJ1-2; 7 nucleotides line up with TRBD1. With 3 bases clipped from V and 4 bases from J, the junction kept 12 bases outside the gene matches. Germline-derived CDR1 and CDR2 are SGHDT and YYEEEE. This CDR3 spans 16 amino acids. CDR3 sequence (DNA): TGTGCCAGCAGCTCCACCACAGGGGACGATCTCTATGGCTACACCTTC. This translates into CASSSTTGDDLYGYTF.

This clone was detected once. This rearrangement joins TRBV29-1 to TRBJ2-1, with TRBD2 matching over 7 bases. The germline gives CDR1 SQVTM, CDR2 ANQGSEA. Trimming took 7 bases from V and 6 from J; bases not matched to a gene: 9. The CDR3 length is 13 residues. The CDR3 nucleotides are TGCAGCGCGGCGGCGGGAGCGGGCAATGAGCAGTTCTTC. Its translation is CSAAAGAGNEQFF.

V usage is TRBV9 and J usage is TRBJ2-1; 13 nucleotides align to TRBD2. The CDR3 is made up of 17 amino acids. Looked up from germline, CDR1 is SGDLS and CDR2 is YYNGEE. The junction had 8 bases not matched to a gene; V was cut back by 3 bases and J by 5 bases. The CDR3: CASSAPGLAGAHNEQFF. The CDR3 DNA reads TGTGCCAGCAGCGCCCCCGGACTAGCGGGAGCTCACAATGAGCAGTTCTTC.

A few counts support this clone. V is TRBV19 and J is TRBJ1-1; perhaps TRBD1 as D (5 bases). The V end was cut by 6 bases, the J end by 4 bases, with 12 bases between. The CDR3 length is 13 residues. Per germline, CDR1 LNHDA and CDR2 SQIVND (reference sequence). The CDR3 DNA reads TGTGCCAGTAGAGAGGTGGGGGGCACTGAAGCTTTCTTT. Amino acids: CASREVGGTEAFF.

The chain employs TRBV4-1 and TRBJ2-2; D might be TRBD1 (6 bases). Germline CDR1 reads MGHRA; CDR2 reads YSYEKL. The CDR3 contains 14 residues. V lost 0 bases and J 6 bases, leaving 8 bases between the germline ends. CDR3 bases: TGCGCCAGCAGCCAAGAACAGGGATCCGGGGAGCTGTTTTTT. Protein: CASSQEQGSGELFF.

This clone turned up a few times. The chain employs TRBV29-1 and TRBJ2-2; possible D gene TRBD2, 6 bases. From germline, CDR1 is SQVTM and CDR2 ANQGSEA. The CDR3 is made up of 12 amino acids. The V and J ends lost 5 bases and 6 bases respectively, with 10 bases between them. CDR3 coding DNA: TGCAGCGTTTCCAGGGAGGCCGGGGAGCTGTTTTTT. This translates into CSVSREAGELFF.

The gene calls are TRBV6-6 and TRBJ2-1, with D possibly TRBD1 on 5 matching bases. Germline CDR1 is MNHNY and CDR2 is SVGAGI (reference sequence). The V end was cut by 7 bases, the J end by 2 bases, with 15 bases between. The CDR3 sequence is 15 residues long. CDR3 coding DNA: TGTGCCAGCATTTTAGGGGTCTTCGCCTACAATGAGCAGTTCTTC. Its protein product is CASILGVFAYNEQFF.

The chain couples TRBV5-1 to TRBJ2-1; TRBD1 might be the D (5 bases). CDR1 is SGHRS and CDR2 is YFSETQ in the germline V gene. The CDR3 contains 15 residues. V was shortened by 2 bases and J by 0 bases, with 9 bases between the two germline ends. CDR3: CASSFRTSSYNEQFF. The CDR3 nucleotides read TGCGCCAGCAGCTTTAGGACAAGCTCCTACAATGAGCAGTTCTTC.

The rearrangement uses TRBV11-2 and TRBJ1-2; D gene uncertain. V was pared by 1 base and J by 5 bases, with 14 bases between. CDR1 is SGHAT, CDR2 FQNNGV, per germline. This CDR3 is built from 15 residues. DNA for the CDR3: TGTGCCAGCAGCTTAGTTGCGGAGGGCTCTTATGGCTACACCTTC. It is translated as CASSLVAEGSYGYTF.

This CDR3 reads CASSLTGTGGNEQFF. CDR3 DNA: TGTGCCAGCAGTCTCACCGGGACAGGGGGCAATGAGCAGTTCTTC. This chain joins TRBV28 and TRBJ2-1, with TRBD1 identical over 11 bases. Looked up from germline, CDR1 is MDHEN and CDR2 is SYDVKM. This CDR3 region has 15 residues. V lost 5 bases to trimming and J lost 6 bases; unmatched junction nucleotides: 6.

This sequence joins TRBV5-1 and TRBJ2-5, with TRBD2 matching 7 bases. Germline V gives CDR1 SGHRS, CDR2 YFSETQ. The CDR3 sequence is 15 residues long. V dropped 0 bases and J dropped 0; count of bases not matched to a gene: 2. The CDR3 loop reads CASSLEGGYQETQYF. The CDR3 coding sequence is TGCGCCAGCAGCTTGGAGGGAGGGTACCAAGAGACCCAGTACTTC.

The V call is TRBV6-5, the J call TRBJ1-6; 11 bases agree with TRBD1. Germline V lookup: CDR1 MNHEY, CDR2 SVGAGI. This CDR3 is 15 amino acids long. Trimming cost V 6 bases and J 9 bases; bases outside gene matches: 7. CDR3 DNA sequence: TGTGCCAGCAGCCCCGGGACAGGGGGATTTTCACCCCTCCACTTT. It translates to CASSPGTGGFSPLHF.